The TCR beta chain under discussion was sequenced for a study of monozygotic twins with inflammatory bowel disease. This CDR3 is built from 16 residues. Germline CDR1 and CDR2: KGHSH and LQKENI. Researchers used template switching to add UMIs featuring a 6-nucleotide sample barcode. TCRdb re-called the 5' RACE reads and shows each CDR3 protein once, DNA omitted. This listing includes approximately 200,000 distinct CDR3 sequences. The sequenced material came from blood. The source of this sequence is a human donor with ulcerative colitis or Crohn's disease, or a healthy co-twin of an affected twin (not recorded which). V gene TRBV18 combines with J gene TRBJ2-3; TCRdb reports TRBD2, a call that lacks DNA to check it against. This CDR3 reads CASSPTLAMGTDTQYF. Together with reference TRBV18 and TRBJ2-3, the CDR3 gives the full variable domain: NAGVMQNPRHLVRRRGQEARLRCSPMKGHSHVYWYRQLPEEGLKFMVYLQKENIIDESGMPKERFSAEFPKEGPSILRIQQVVRGDSAAYFCASSPTLAMGTDTQYFGPGTRLTVL.